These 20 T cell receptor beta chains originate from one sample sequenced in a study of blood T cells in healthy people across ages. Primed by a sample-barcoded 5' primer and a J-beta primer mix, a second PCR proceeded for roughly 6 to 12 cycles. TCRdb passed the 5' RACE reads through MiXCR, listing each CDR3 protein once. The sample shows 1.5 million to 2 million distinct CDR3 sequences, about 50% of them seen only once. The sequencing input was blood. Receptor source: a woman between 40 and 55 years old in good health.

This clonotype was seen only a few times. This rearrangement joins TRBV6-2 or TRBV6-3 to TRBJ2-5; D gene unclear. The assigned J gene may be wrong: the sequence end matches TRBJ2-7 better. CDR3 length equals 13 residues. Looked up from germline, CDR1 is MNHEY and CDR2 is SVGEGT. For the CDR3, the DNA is TGTGCCAGCAGTTTCCTTGTGACGGACGAGCAGTACTTC. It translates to CASSFLVTDEQYF.

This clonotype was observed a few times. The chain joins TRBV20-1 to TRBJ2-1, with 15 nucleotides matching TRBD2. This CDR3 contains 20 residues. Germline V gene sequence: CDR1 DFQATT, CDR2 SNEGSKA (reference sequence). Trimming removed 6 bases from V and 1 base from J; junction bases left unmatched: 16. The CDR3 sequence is CSARLGSGLAGGTSYNEQFF. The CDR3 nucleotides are TGCAGTGCCCGCCTAGGCTCGGGACTAGCGGGGGGTACGTCCTACAATGAGCAGTTCTTC.

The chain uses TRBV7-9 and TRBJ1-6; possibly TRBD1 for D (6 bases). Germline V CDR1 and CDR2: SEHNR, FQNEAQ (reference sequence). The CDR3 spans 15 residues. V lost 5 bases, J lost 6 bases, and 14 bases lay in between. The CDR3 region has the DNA TGTGCCAGCAGCCCAGGGGTATCTGGTAATTCACCCCTCCACTTT. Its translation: CASSPGVSGNSPLHF.

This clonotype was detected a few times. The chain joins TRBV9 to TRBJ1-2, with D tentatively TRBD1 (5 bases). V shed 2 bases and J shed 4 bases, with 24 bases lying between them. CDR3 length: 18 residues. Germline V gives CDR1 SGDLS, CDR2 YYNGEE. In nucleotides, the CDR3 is TGTGCCAGCAGCGTCGACTCCGGGACTAGAAACTATGGCTATGGCTACACCTTC. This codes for CASSVDSGTRNYGYGYTF.

In nucleotides, the CDR3 is TGTGCCAGCAGTGAACGGACAGGGTCCTATGGCTACACCTTC. Its translation: CASSERTGSYGYTF. The chain couples TRBV2 to TRBJ1-2; TRBD1 aligns across 8 bases. The V gene end was trimmed by 2 bases and the J gene end by 4 bases; junction bases not matched to a gene: 3. The germline gives CDR1 SNHLY, CDR2 FYNNEI. The length of the CDR3 is 14 residues.

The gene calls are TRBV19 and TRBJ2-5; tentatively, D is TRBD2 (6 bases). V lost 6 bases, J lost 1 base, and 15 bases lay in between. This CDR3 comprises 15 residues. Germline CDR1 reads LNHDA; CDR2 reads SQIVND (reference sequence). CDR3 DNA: TGTGCCAGTAGCTCGGGACTCCCCACCCAAGAGACCCAGTACTTC. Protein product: CASSSGLPTQETQYF.

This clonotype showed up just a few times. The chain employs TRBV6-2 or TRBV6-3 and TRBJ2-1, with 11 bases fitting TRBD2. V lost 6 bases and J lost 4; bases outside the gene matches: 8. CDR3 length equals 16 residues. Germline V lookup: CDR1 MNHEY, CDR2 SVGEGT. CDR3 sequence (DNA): TGTGCCAGCAGAACGCCCTTAGCGGGGGGGTACAATGAGCAGTTCTTC. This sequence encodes CASRTPLAGGYNEQFF.

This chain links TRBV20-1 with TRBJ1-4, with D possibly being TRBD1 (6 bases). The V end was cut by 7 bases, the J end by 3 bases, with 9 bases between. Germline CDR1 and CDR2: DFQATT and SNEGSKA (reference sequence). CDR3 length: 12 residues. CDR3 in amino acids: CSVAGANEKLFF. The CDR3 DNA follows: TGCAGTGTGGCAGGGGCTAATGAAAAACTGTTTTTT.

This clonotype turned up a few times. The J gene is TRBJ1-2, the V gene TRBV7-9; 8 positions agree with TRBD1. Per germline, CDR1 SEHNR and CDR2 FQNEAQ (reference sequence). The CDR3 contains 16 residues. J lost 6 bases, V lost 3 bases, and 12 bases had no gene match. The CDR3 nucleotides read TGTGCCAGCAGCTTTTACGCGGCAGGGGGCGAGGATGGCTACACCTTC. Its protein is CASSFYAAGGEDGYTF.

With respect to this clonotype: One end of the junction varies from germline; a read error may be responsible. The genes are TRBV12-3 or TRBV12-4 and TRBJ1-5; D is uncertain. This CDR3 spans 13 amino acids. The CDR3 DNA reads TGTGCCGGCAGTCTGAATAGCAATCAGCCCCAGCATTTT. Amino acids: CAGSLNSNQPQHF.

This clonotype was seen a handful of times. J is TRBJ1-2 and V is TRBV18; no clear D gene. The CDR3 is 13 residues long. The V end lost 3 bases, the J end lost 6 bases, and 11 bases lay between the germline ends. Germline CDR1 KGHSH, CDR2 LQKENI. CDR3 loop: CASSPGLMNGYTF. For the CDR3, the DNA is TGTGCCAGCTCACCGGGCTTAATGAATGGCTACACCTTC.

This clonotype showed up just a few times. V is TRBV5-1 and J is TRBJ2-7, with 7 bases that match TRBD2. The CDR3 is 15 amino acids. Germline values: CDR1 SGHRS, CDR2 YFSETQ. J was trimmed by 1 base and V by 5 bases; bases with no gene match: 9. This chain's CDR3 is CASRAGGGGSYEQYF. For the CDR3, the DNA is TGCGCCAGCAGGGCTGGTGGGGGGGGGTCCTACGAGCAGTACTTC.

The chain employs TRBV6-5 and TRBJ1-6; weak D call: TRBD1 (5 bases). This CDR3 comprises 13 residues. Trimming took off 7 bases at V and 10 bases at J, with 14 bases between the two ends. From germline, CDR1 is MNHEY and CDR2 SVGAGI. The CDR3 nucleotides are TGTGCCAGCACCCATGGGGGAGGATCACCCCTCCACTTT. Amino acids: CASTHGGGSPLHF.

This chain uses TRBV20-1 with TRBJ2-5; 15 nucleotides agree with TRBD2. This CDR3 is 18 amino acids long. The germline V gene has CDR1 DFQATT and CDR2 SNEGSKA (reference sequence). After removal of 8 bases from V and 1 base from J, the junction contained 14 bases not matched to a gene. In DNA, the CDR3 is TGCAGTCTCCCTCGGACTAGCGGGGGGGCCGGATTCCAAGAGACCCAGTACTTC. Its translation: CSLPRTSGGAGFQETQYF.

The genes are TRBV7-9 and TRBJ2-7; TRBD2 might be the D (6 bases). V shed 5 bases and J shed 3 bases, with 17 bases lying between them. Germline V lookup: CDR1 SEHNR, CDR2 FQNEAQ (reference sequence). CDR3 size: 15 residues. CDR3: CASSGRTTTLYEQYF. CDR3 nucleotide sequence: TGTGCCAGCAGCGGACGGACTACCACGCTCTACGAGCAGTACTTC.

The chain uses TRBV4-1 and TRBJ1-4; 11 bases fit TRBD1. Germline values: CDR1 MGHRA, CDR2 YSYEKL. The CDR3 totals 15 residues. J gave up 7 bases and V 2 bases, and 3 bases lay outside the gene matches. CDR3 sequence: CASSQIGTGGEKLFF. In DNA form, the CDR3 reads TGCGCCAGCAGCCAAATAGGGACAGGGGGTGAAAAACTGTTTTTT.

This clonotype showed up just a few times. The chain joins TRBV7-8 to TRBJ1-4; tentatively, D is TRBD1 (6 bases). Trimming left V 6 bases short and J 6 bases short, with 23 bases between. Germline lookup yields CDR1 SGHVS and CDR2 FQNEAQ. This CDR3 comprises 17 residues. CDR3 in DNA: TGTGCCAGCAGTCGCGGAGCTTCAGGGGAGTTTTATGAAAAACTGTTTTTT. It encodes CASSRGASGEFYEKLFF.

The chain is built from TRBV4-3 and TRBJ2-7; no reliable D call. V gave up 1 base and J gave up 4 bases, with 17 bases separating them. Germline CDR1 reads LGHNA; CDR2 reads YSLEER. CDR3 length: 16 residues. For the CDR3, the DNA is TGCGCCAGCAGCCAAGTCCTGCAGCAGTCAATATACGAGCAGTACTTC. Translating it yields CASSQVLQQSIYEQYF.

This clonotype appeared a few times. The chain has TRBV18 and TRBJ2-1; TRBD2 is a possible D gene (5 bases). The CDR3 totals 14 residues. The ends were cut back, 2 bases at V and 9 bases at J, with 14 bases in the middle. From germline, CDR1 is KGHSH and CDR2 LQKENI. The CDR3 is CASSPEHTAGEQFF. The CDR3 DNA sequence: TGTGCCAGCTCACCAGAACATACGGCGGGTGAGCAGTTCTTC.

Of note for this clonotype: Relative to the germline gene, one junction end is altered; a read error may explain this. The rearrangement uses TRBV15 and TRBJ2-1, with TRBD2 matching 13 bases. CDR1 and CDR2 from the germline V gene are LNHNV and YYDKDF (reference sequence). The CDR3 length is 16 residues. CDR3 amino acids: CTTSRGTSGGDNEQFF. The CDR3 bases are TGTACCACCAGCAGAGGAACTAGCGGGGGGGACAATGAGCAGTTCTTC.